The 11 T cell receptor beta chains in this list originate from one sample, sequenced in a study of blood T cells in healthy people across ages. A J-beta primer mix and a sample-barcoded 5' primer were used in a second PCR of roughly 6 to 12 cycles. TCRdb reprocessed the 5' RACE reads via MiXCR and lists one record per CDR3 protein. In the table there are about 400,000 distinct CDR3 sequences, about 52% of which are singletons. The sample was blood. These receptors came from a man in his sixties in good health.

This clonotype came up once. This chain links TRBV7-9 with TRBJ2-3, with 16 bases fitting TRBD2. The germline V gene encodes CDR1 SEHNR and CDR2 FQNEAQ (reference sequence). Trimming removed 7 bases from V and 2 bases from J; junction bases left unmatched: 9. The CDR3 contains 18 residues. CDR3 sequence (DNA): TGTGCCAGCAACGATGCCGGGACTAGCGGGAGGGCCACAGATACGCAGTATTTT. It codes for CASNDAGTSGRATDTQYF.

This clonotype was seen a handful of times. CDR3 loop: CASSLGGGGTDTQYF. The CDR3 region has the DNA TGTGCCAGCAGTTTGGGGGGAGGAGGCACAGATACGCAGTATTTT. This chain joins TRBV28 and TRBJ2-3, with D maybe TRBD2 (6 bases). CDR1 MDHEN and CDR2 SYDVKM come from the germline V gene. This CDR3 has 15 residues. Between the trimmed V and J ends, which lost 3 bases and 1 base, there was a span of 11 bases.

This clonotype was detected many times. The rearrangement uses TRBV7-2 and TRBJ1-4; TRBD1 matches 10 bases. CDR1 and CDR2 from the germline V gene are SGHTA and FQGNSA. This CDR3 has 15 residues. V was pared by 5 bases and J by 5 bases, with 5 bases of the junction left unmatched. The CDR3 DNA follows: TGTGCCAGCAGCCTAGACAGGGGGCGGAATGAAAAACTGTTTTTT. Its protein product is CASSLDRGRNEKLFF.

The J gene is TRBJ2-1, the V gene TRBV20-1; 8 bases are a match to TRBD2. Germline V CDR1 and CDR2: DFQATT, SNEGSKA (reference sequence). The CDR3 loop spans 15 amino acids. Trimming at V came to 6 bases and at J to 9 bases, leaving 16 bases not matched to a gene. This CDR3 is CSAPERGLVVGEQFF. The CDR3 nucleotides read TGCAGTGCCCCCGAGAGGGGACTAGTAGTTGGTGAGCAGTTCTTC.

This clonotype was seen ten or more times. The chain combines TRBV2 with TRBJ2-1; 8 bases align to TRBD2. Germline assignment: CDR1 SNHLY and CDR2 FYNNEI. Trimming cost V 5 bases and J 0 bases; bases outside gene matches: 9. This CDR3 spans 17 amino acids. This chain's CDR3 is CASSPRPSGPSYNEQFF. The CDR3 DNA reads as TGTGCCAGCAGTCCACGACCTAGCGGGCCCTCCTACAATGAGCAGTTCTTC.

In this sample, this clonotype turned up a few times. This chain uses TRBV10-3 with TRBJ2-7; 9 bases are shared with TRBD1. CDR1 and CDR2 from the germline V gene are ENHRY and SYGVKD. This CDR3 has 13 amino acids. Losses at the gene ends were 8 bases for V and 7 bases for J; bases not matched to a gene: 9. CDR3 coding DNA: TGTGCCATCTCACCGGGACAGGGTGTTGAGCAGTACTTC. It codes for CAISPGQGVEQYF.

The chain recombines TRBV21-1 with TRBJ1-2; the D segment call TRBD1 is taken from the table without a DNA check. TRBV21-1 counts as a pseudogene. The CDR3 covers 11 residues. For the CDR3, the DNA is TGTGCCGGACAGGGAAACTATGGCTACACCTTC. Translating gives CAGQGNYGYTF.

This clonotype was seen at least ten times. The chain links TRBV10-1 to TRBJ2-1; the match to TRBD2 covers 8 bases. This CDR3 has 14 amino acids. The ends lost 9 bases at V and 5 bases at J; junction bases unmatched: 9. Germline V lookup: CDR1 WNHNN, CDR2 SYGVQD (reference sequence). The CDR3 DNA reads as TGCGCCAGTAGCGGGACACCCGGGGACAATGAGCAGTTCTTC. This sequence encodes CASSGTPGDNEQFF.

The chain uses TRBV19 and TRBJ2-3, with TRBD2 as a possible D gene (6 bases). The V gene's germline CDR1 is LNHDA and CDR2 SQIVND (reference sequence). V gave up 5 bases and J gave up 5 bases, with 11 bases separating them. CDR3 size: 13 residues. This CDR3 reads CASSSRLGDTQYF. The CDR3 DNA is TGTGCCAGTAGTTCAAGACTAGGAGATACGCAGTATTTT.

Of note for this clonotype: One end of the junction varies from germline; a read error may be responsible. This chain connects TRBV5-1 to TRBJ2-1, with 12 bases lining up with TRBD1. The CDR3 loop spans 15 amino acids. Germline values: CDR1 SGHRS, CDR2 YFSETQ. CDR3 amino acids: CGSSSTGQGAHEQFF. The DNA of the CDR3 is TGCGGCAGCAGCTCGACGGGACAGGGGGCCCATGAGCAGTTCTTC. The variable domain in full, with the rest retrieved from reference TRBV5-1 and TRBJ2-1, is KAGVTQTPRYLIKTRGQQVTLSCSPISGHRSVSWYQQTPGQGLQFLFEYFSETQRNKGNFPGRFSGRQFSNSRSEMNVSTLELGDSALYLCGSSSTGQGAHEQFFGPGTRLTVL.

The V call is TRBV5-4, the J call TRBJ2-3; 9 positions agree with TRBD2. V trimming: 6 bases; J trimming: 6 bases; junction bases outside the gene matches: 8. Germline-derived CDR1 and CDR2 are SGHNT and YYREEE (reference sequence). The length of the CDR3 is 14 residues. CDR3 sequence reads: CASTRGLAEDTQYF. CDR3 coding DNA: TGTGCCAGCACTCGGGGACTAGCAGAGGATACGCAGTATTTT. The variable domain in full, with the rest retrieved from reference TRBV5-4 and TRBJ2-3, is ETGVTQSPTHLIKTRGQQVTLRCSSQSGHNTVSWYQQALGQGPQFIFQYYREEENGRGNFPPRFSGLQFPNYSSELNVNALELDDSALYLCASTRGLAEDTQYFGPGTRLTVL.